One and the same sample provided the 10 T cell receptor beta chains below, sequenced in a study of a mutant IDH1 vaccine in newly diagnosed glioma. The time point here: week 23, last vaccination. Each dose delivered 300 ug of mutant IDH1 20-mer peptide subcutaneously with imiquimod. No antigen has been identified for these receptors. Clones were read by immunoSEQ multiplex PCR, and TCRdb kept only the in-frame ones, dropping some. The data show 35,000 to 50,000 clones, with approximately 90% seen just once and 3.9% held by the top ten. The source material was PBMCs, sampled from a glioma patient whose treatment included an IDH1 peptide vaccine. The source of these receptors is a man aged 45 to 65 with glioma.

This chain links TRBV7-9 with TRBJ2-7; 8 bases line up with TRBD1. Germline V gives CDR1 SEHNR, CDR2 FQNEAQ (reference sequence). Trimming at V came to 5 bases and at J to 0 bases, leaving 6 bases not matched to a gene. The CDR3 totals 15 residues. This CDR3 is CASSLTGGSSYEQYF. The CDR3, as DNA: TGTGCCAGCAGCCTAACAGGGGGGAGCTCCTACGAGCAGTACTTC.

The chain joins TRBV9 to TRBJ2-4; no reliable D call. V lost 0 bases to trimming and J lost 6 bases, with 7 bases between them. The length of the CDR3 is 13 residues. Germline CDR1 and CDR2: SGDLS and YYNGEE. Written as DNA, the CDR3 is TGTGCCAGCAGCGTAGACGTCGGAAACATTCAGTACTTC. As protein: CASSVDVGNIQYF.

The chain couples TRBV19 to TRBJ2-5; 9 bases map to TRBD1. With 5 bases clipped from V and 7 bases from J, the junction kept 11 bases outside the gene matches. This CDR3 region has 15 residues. Per the germline V gene, CDR1 is LNHDA and CDR2 is SQIVND (reference sequence). CDR3 bases: TGTGCCAGTAGTGCCCGGACAGGGGTCGGTGGGACCCAGTACTTC. Its protein product is CASSARTGVGGTQYF.

In DNA, the CDR3 is TGTGCCAGCAGGGTACCCTGGCAGCCTGAAGCTTTCTTT. This sequence encodes CASRVPWQPEAFF. This rearrangement joins TRBV2 to TRBJ1-1; D ambiguous. V was clipped by 6 bases and J by 6 bases, with 14 bases between them. Germline V gene sequence: CDR1 SNHLY, CDR2 FYNNEI. The CDR3 length is 13 residues.

The V call is TRBV7-2, the J call TRBJ1-1; TRBD1 aligns across 7 bases. The V gene's germline CDR1 is SGHTA and CDR2 FQGNSA. There are 15 residues in the CDR3. The V segment lost 4 bases and the J segment 5 bases; nucleotides outside the gene matches: 10. The CDR3 DNA reads as TGTGCCAGCAGCTCGCAGGGCTCAGGGGGGACTGAAGCTTTCTTT. Its protein is CASSSQGSGGTEAFF.

V and J are TRBV4-2 and TRBJ2-1; 12 nucleotides align to TRBD2. Looked up from germline, CDR1 is LGHNA and CDR2 is YNFKEQ. The CDR3 is made up of 15 amino acids. The junction had 5 bases not matched to a gene; V was cut back by 1 base and J by 10 bases. The CDR3 region has the DNA TGTGCCAGCAGCCAAGCTAGCGGGGGGGCTGAAGAGCAGTTCTTC. This encodes CASSQASGGAEEQFF.

The chain recombines TRBV29-1 with TRBJ2-3; D might be TRBD1 or TRBD2, each matching 6 bases. V was pared by 5 bases and J by 1 base, with 10 bases between. Germline V gene sequence: CDR1 SQVTM, CDR2 ANQGSEA. The CDR3 has 13 amino acids. CDR3: CSVLRGGTDTQYF. The CDR3 DNA reads as TGCAGCGTTCTAAGGGGGGGCACAGATACGCAGTATTTT.

V is TRBV7-8 and J is TRBJ2-2; D unresolved. With 3 bases removed from V and 1 base from J, the gap between germline ends came to 6 bases. Germline-derived CDR1 and CDR2 are SGHVS and FQNEAQ. The CDR3 spans 14 residues. CDR3 DNA sequence: TGTGCCAGCAGCTTTAACTGGAACACCGGGGAGCTGTTTTTT. Amino acids: CASSFNWNTGELFF.

The chain uses TRBV7-2 and TRBJ2-3; a weak D match, TRBD2 (7 bases). This CDR3 region has 17 residues. The germline V gene has CDR1 SGHTA and CDR2 FQGNSA. Trimming left V 2 bases short and J 3 bases short, with 18 bases between. The CDR3 sequence is CASSLTRGGLRTDTQYF. CDR3 DNA: TGTGCCAGCAGCTTAACAAGGGGGGGCCTTAGGACAGATACGCAGTATTTT. Full variable domain (outside the CDR3, taken from reference TRBV7-2 and TRBJ2-3): GAGVSQSPSNKVTEKGKDVELRCDPISGHTALYWYRQSLGQGLEFLIYFQGNSAPDKSGLPSDRFSAERTGGSVSTLTIQRTQQEDSAVYLCASSLTRGGLRTDTQYFGPGTRLTVL.

The J gene is TRBJ2-4, the V gene TRBV25-1; the D is unclear. Between the trimmed V and J ends, which lost 1 base and 1 base, there was a span of 8 bases. The CDR3 runs 15 residues. Germline CDR1 and CDR2: MGHDK and SYGVNS. CDR3 sequence: CASSEFGVAKNIQYF. The CDR3 nucleotides read TGTGCCAGCAGTGAATTTGGGGTGGCCAAAAACATTCAGTACTTC. The full variable domain, in which reference TRBV25-1 and TRBJ2-4 provide the parts outside the CDR3, is EADIYQTPRYLVIGTGKKITLECSQTMGHDKMYWYQQDPGMELHLIHYSYGVNSTEKGDLSSESTVSRIRTEHFPLTLESARPSHTSQYLCASSEFGVAKNIQYFGAGTRLSVL.